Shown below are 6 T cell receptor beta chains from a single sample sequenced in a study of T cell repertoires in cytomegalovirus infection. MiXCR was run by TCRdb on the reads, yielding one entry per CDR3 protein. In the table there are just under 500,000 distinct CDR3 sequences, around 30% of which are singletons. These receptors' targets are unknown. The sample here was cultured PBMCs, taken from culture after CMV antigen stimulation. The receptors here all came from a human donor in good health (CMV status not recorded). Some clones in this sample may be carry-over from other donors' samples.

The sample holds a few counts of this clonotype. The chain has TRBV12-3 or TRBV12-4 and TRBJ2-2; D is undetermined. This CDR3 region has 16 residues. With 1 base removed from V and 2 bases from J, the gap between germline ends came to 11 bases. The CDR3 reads CASSLVEWGNTGELFF. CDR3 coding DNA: TGTGCCAGCAGTTTAGTAGAGTGGGGAAACACCGGGGAGCTGTTTTTT.

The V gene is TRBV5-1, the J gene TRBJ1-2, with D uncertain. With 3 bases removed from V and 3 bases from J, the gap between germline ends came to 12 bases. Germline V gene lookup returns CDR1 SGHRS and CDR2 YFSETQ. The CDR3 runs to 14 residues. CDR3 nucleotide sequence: TGCGCCAGCAGCTCCCACAGCGGGGACTATGGCTACACCTTC. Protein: CASSSHSGDYGYTF.

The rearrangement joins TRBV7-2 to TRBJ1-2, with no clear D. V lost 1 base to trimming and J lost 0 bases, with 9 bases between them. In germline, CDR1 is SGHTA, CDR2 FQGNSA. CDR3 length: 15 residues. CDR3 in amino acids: CASSLDGRANYGYTF. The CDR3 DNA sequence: TGTGCCAGCAGCTTAGATGGCAGAGCTAACTATGGCTACACCTTC.

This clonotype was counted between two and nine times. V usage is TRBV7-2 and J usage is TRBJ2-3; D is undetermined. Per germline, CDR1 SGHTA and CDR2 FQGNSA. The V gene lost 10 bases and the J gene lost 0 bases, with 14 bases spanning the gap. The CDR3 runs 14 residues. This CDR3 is CATPLVTSTDTQYF. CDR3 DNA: TGTGCCACCCCCCTTGTGACGAGCACAGATACGCAGTATTTT.

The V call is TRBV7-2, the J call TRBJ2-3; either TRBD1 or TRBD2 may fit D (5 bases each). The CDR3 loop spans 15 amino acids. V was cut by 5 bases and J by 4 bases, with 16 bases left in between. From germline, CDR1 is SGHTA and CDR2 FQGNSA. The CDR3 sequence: CASSATRGSADTQYF. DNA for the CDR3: TGTGCCAGCAGCGCAACGAGGGGATCAGCAGATACGCAGTATTTT.

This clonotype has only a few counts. The CDR3 reads CASSFEPPGREKLFF. The CDR3 DNA follows: TGTGCCAGCAGTTTCGAGCCCCCCGGACGGGAAAAACTGTTTTTT. This rearrangement joins TRBV27 to TRBJ1-4; D gene unclear. Between the trimmed V and J ends, which lost 3 bases and 8 bases, there was a span of 16 bases. The CDR3 runs to 15 residues. Germline CDR1 MNHEY, CDR2 SMNVEV (reference sequence). The entire variable domain, with the rest obtained from reference TRBV27 and TRBJ1-4, is as follows: EAQVTQNPRYLITVTGKKLTVTCSQNMNHEYMSWYRQDPGLGLRQIYYSMNVEVTDKGDVPEGYKVSRKEKRNFPLILESPSPNQTSLYFCASSFEPPGREKLFFGSGTQLSVL.